The T cell receptor (beta chain) under discussion was sequenced for a study of cytomegalovirus exposure and HLA in healthy donors (dated by TCRdb to 2016 to 2017). With regard to the full study: An earlier analysis of several hundred of the donors reported roughly 270 Gb of sequence data and approximately 110 million unique TCR beta sequences from 190 million or so T cells. Besides the first cohort of around 700 subjects, a separate validation cohort made up of 120 different subjects was used. The study aimed to test whether signatures of past pathogen exposure could be identified by cataloging public T cell receptors. In a later analysis, previously published TCR beta repertoires from 666 donors were re-analyzed and high-resolution HLA genotyping was added so that TCR occurrence patterns could be studied. All discovery cohort repertoires had been generated on a single sequencing platform. Among some 400 genotyped donors of the cohort, an average of around 240,000 unique TCR beta nucleotide sequences were sequenced per donor, approximately 20% of them non-productive. To decide whether each TCR beta V gene segment behaved as functional or pseudogenic, an earlier analysis of fewer than 750 of the donors relied on high-throughput TCR beta sequencing. The number of typed donors differed by locus: about 620-640 for A, B, C, DRB1 and DQB1; some 500 for DQA1; approximately 600 for DPA1; and some 470 for DPB1. Genome-wide SNP genotypes for about 55% of the roughly 670 donors were used in a later genetic analysis, which treated that subset as a discovery cohort. Using immunosequencing, the study profiled T cell repertoires from 500 to 800 subjects and related those repertoires to cytomegalovirus serostatus. Donor age, sex, ethnicity and CMV serostatus were compiled alongside the repertoire data. Because of strong linkage in the cohort, five DR-DQ haplotypes were treated as single units for association and clustering. Among the approximately 420 genotyped donors, more than 70% belonged to the genetic ancestry cluster associated with self-reported Caucasian donors. To predict cytomegalovirus infection status, the study combined high-throughput TCR immunosequencing, statistical association of individual TCRs with disease status, and machine learning. Approximately 310 gigabases of sequencing data and around 85 million unique TCR sequences made up an early release that covered about 640 HLA-typed donors. HLA typing covered class I and class II loci at four-digit resolution. Rather than using new phenotypic data, the later analysis identified candidate immune exposures from TCR beta sequences and from how often those sequences occurred across donors.

Note on this clone: What antigen it recognizes has not been identified. Within one base of it there is no much larger clone, and no base qualities were kept.

Paper-wide results and their limitations: According to a later genetic analysis, donors in an Asian-associated ancestry cluster had fewer N-insertions in productive TCRs than the approximately 700-donor mean. Because counts were too low, about 17 rarely observed V segments, including chromosome 9 orphons, were excluded from the earlier analysis of 587 of the donors. Only TCR beta chains were sequenced in this cohort, and the absence of alpha or paired-chain data limited detectable features. Strong co-occurrence of HLA alleles, especially DR and DQ, made assigning TCR associations to individual alleles difficult. The only immune exposure information available for the cohort was CMV serostatus. Cytomegalovirus status was reported to be diagnosed by the classifier with high specificity and sensitivity in both the original and validation cohorts. Three of the identified cytomegalovirus-associated TCR beta chains were confirmed in vitro to be specific for cytomegalovirus antigens. A later analysis associated around 16,000 TCR beta sequences with specific HLA alleles at a false discovery rate of 0.05. According to a later analysis, most CMV-associated TCR beta chains appeared to be HLA-restricted, and the HLA associations seemed to be driven largely by CMV exposure. A later analysis found that HLA-associated TCR beta chains were more clonally expanded and had lower generation probabilities than equally common non-associated chains. In a later analysis, TCR association rates were found to vary across HLA loci, with the most associated TCRs seen for DRB1 alleles and the fewest for HLA-C alleles. V-gene and J-gene trimming of TCR beta chains was associated with a missense DCLRE1C variant in a later genetic analysis, and the association was replicated in an independent cohort. Roughly uniform sequencing depth across donors was assumed in presence/absence analyses, although this assumption may not hold. HLA typing was unavailable for some donors at each locus, so association tests used only the typed subset. Linkage disequilibrium might explain the correlated functional status among segregating V segments, but an unknown experimental factor could not be ruled out. An earlier analysis of 450 to 750 of the donors showed that most TCR beta V segments appeared in productive rearrangements either about 87% or about 30% of the time, which broadly matched IMGT annotations. A further reported finding was that TCR beta sequences accurately predicted the HLA-A and HLA-B alleles for most subjects in the first cohort. Across donors, most TCR sequences were observed very rarely, whereas some public TCRs were present in many individuals. It was suggested by the authors that the approach could potentially be generalized to other disease states and immunological phenotypes. According to a later analysis, parvovirus B19, influenza, CMV and Epstein-Barr virus appeared linked to several top co-occurrence clusters. Some IMGT-functional V segments, including TRBV6-2 and TRBV6-3, could not be told apart with the 87-base-pair reads, so those segments were excluded. The study gave a list of about 160 TCR beta chains associated with cytomegalovirus. The sequencing pipeline was judged likely to have produced a cluster of highly shared sequence variants as a technical artifact.

Library generation was performed with the immunoSEQ multiplex PCR assay. For the multiplex PCR, a mixture combining 60 forward primers for TCR Vbeta segments and 13 reverse primers for TCR Jbeta segments was used. The CDR3 region of rearranged TCR beta genes was amplified from genomic DNA with a multiplex PCR assay. Amplified TCR beta libraries were sequenced as 87-base-pair reads on the Illumina HiSeq System. The source study handled its data this way. In a later analysis, tens of millions of unique TCR beta chains were counted across the 650 to 750 repertoires, and approximately 11 million of these chains were shared by at least two donors. Raw reads were error-corrected and collapsed into unique sequences with a nearest-neighbor algorithm that merged closely related sequences to remove PCR and sequencing errors. To assign V, D and J gene segments, CDR3 sequences were aligned to IMGT reference sequences. Each retained sequence needed at least a six-nucleotide match to both a V gene segment and a J gene segment. A rearrangement was called productive if the CDR3 had no stop codons and remained in frame with V and J, and every other rearrangement was called non-productive. CDR3 was defined by IMGT convention, running from the second conserved V-encoded cysteine to the conserved J-encoded phenylalanine. In an earlier analysis of approximately 500 of the donors, sequences lacking an unambiguous match to a single V gene segment were excluded. An earlier analysis of a few hundred of the donors called V segments functional above 56.7% productive rearrangements and segregating when the between-donor standard deviation exceeded 5%. A statistical classification framework was built for diagnosing cytomegalovirus status from the catalog of TCR beta chain sequences. In a later analysis, TCR nucleotide sequences were compared against IMGT/GENE-DB human TR gene sequences so that V and J genes could be assigned. A later analysis assigned CDR3 sequences and most-parsimonious VDJ recombination scenarios with the TCRdist pipeline. In a later analysis, every TCR beta chain was defined by the combination of its CDR3 amino acid sequence and its V-gene family, and reads without a unique V-gene family were dropped. A later analysis removed 592 highly shared, low-generation-probability nucleotide sequences to deal with suspected cross-contamination and a sequencing artifact. In a later analysis, a clonal expansion index was calculated for each public chain from normalized within-repertoire ranks of inferred template counts. Generation probabilities in a later analysis came from a VDJ recombination model fitted to out-of-frame rearrangements, and those results were checked against IGoR. In a later analysis, hypergeometric tests were used to score TCR-TCR, TCR-HLA and TCR-CMV co-occurrence, with a repertoire-size bias correction applied to TCR pairs. To estimate false discovery rates, a later analysis permuted the HLA or CMV assignments 20 times. In a later analysis, co-occurring TCRs were grouped using DBSCAN, with TCRdist sequence similarity added in when clustering inside HLA-allele-positive subsets. Repertoires with fewer than 30,000 or more than 120,000 public chains, plus five repertoires with anomalous nucleotide sharing, were excluded from co-occurrence clustering. TCRdb limited this immuneACCESS table to in-frame rearrangements with V and J called. A share of clones is missing; checked studies link under half to unresolved V genes, and the rest is unexplained. V and J calls plus clone size are reproduced from that table; the DNA served to infer D and trimming. The sample includes 120,000 or so clones, with around 88% observed a single time. Clones ranked in the top ten supply about 1.8% of the sample.

The cohort comprised approximately 700 healthy bone marrow donors. All cohort members were sampled while nominally healthy, although unrecorded immune exposures were likely present. The donor tested CMV seronegative, placing the donor among the 352 seronegative members of the cohort. Each donor provided a peripheral blood sample, and peripheral blood mononuclear cells were used for TCR beta sequencing. Genomic DNA extraction from the blood cell samples was performed with the Qiagen DNeasy Blood Extraction Kit. V lost 2 bases and J lost 4 bases; the stretch between them is 18 bases long. CDR3 length: 16 amino acids, cysteine to phenylalanine. The entry retains the CDR3 DNA only, 48 bases that are in frame from base 1. The germline V gene specifies SGDLS as CDR1 and YYNGEE as CDR2.

The receptor was derived from a man aged 35 to 55 in good health and CMV-seronegative. The sequence is built from TRBV9 and TRBJ1-1; TRBD1 could be the D gene, as 6 bases match. The sample comprised PBMCs. The nucleotide sequence is given as TGTGCCAGCAGCGTGAGGGGACACGGAGATGGCACTGAAGCTTTCTTT. This gives the protein CASSVRGHGDGTEAFF. With the rest looked up from the reference TRBV9 and TRBJ1-1 genes rather than sequenced, the full variable domain is DSGVTQTPKHLITATGQRVTLRCSPRSGDLSVYWYQQSLDQGLQFLIQYYNGEERAKGNILERFSAQQFPDLHSELNLSSLELGDSALYFCASSVRGHGDGTEAFFGQGTRLTVV.